Reported below is one T cell receptor (beta chain). This record comes from a study of T-cell reconstitution after alpha-beta-depleted transplantation in children. The library targeted TCRbeta and was prepared with unique molecular identifiers. A single record per CDR3 protein comes from TCRdb applying MiXCR to the PCR reads. The sample records about 400,000 distinct CDR3 sequences, roughly 22% being singletons. V was trimmed by 4 bases and J by 0 bases, leaving 7 bases between them. CDR1 is ENHRY, CDR2 SYGVKD, per germline. The CDR3 is 15 residues long. The V and J genes are TRBV10-3 and TRBJ2-6; D is unclear. The receptor was isolated from a human donor who donated a stem cell graft to a child with acute myeloid leukemia. Sequenced here: PBMCs from the stem cell graft donor, sampled from the stem cell graft. CDR3 region: CAISGPGSGANVLTF. The CDR3 coding sequence is TGTGCCATCAGTGGTCCGGGCTCTGGGGCCAACGTCCTGACTTTC.